This record looks at one TCR beta chain sequence and its context. Its antigen is undetermined. Sequencing used immunoSEQ multiplex PCR; TCRdb keeps in-frame clones, though not all of them. The table shows over 85,000 clones, with about 86% occurring only once. Trimming cost V 1 base and J 6 bases, with 18 bases left between them. From germline, CDR1 is SGHAT and CDR2 FQNNGV. The CDR3 is 16 amino acids. The record originates from a study of radiotherapy plus CTLA-4 blockade in lung cancer. Turning to the study itself: Disease control was present in more than 30% of patients, and objective responses in 15% to 20%.

Study-wide findings and caveats: Together with interferon-beta, which increased in serum after radiation, early dynamic changes in blood T cell clones were reportedly the best predictors of response. In blood, TCR clones derived from the tumor expanded after radiotherapy plus ipilimumab.

Focal radiation with ipilimumab CTLA-4 blockade was given to patients with chemo-refractory metastatic non-small-cell lung cancer. The receptor was isolated from a human donor with non-small cell lung cancer that progressed on radiotherapy plus ipilimumab. This rearrangement joins TRBV11-2 to TRBJ1-2, with D possibly being TRBD1 (5 bases). The source was peripheral blood, collected from a patient treated with radiotherapy plus ipilimumab. CDR3 DNA: TGTGCCAGCAGCTTAGTCTCCGGGGGAGGGGCTGATGGCTACACCTTC. Translation gives CASSLVSGGGADGYTF. Full variable domain (rest looked up from reference TRBV11-2 and TRBJ1-2): EAGVAQSPRYKIIEKRQSVAFWCNPISGHATLYWYQQILGQGPKLLIQFQNNGVVDDSQLPKDRFSAERLKGVDSTLKIQPAKLEDSAVYLCASSLVSGGGADGYTFGSGTRLTVV.